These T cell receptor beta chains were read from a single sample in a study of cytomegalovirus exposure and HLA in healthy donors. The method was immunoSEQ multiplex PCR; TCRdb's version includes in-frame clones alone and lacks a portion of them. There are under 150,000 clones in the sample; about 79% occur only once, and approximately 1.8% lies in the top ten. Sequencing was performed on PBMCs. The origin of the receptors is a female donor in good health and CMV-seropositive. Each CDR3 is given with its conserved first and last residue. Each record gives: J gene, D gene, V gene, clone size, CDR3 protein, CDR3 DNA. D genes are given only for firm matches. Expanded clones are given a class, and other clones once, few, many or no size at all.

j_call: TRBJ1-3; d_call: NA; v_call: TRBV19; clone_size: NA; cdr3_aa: CASSRADITGNTIYF; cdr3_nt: TGTGCCAGTAGTAGGGCAGACATCACTGGAAACACCATATATTTT
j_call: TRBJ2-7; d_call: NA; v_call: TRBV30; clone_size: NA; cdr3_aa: CAWSREPLVPQYF; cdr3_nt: TGTGCCTGGAGTCGGGAACCCCTGGTACCGCAGTACTTC
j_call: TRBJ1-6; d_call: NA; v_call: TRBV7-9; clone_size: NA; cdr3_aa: CASRLERPGNSPLHF; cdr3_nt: TGTGCCAGCAGACTCGAAAGGCCGGGGAATTCACCCCTCCACTTT
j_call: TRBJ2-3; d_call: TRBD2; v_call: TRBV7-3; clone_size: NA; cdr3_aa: CASSPGGPGTDTQYF; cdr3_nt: TGTGCCAGCAGCCCGGGGGGGCCTGGCACAGATACGCAGTATTTT
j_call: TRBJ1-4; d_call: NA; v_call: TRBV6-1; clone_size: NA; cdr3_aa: CASSGFIGQGDEKLFF; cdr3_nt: TGTGCCAGCAGTGGATTTATCGGCCAAGGGGATGAAAAACTGTTTTTT
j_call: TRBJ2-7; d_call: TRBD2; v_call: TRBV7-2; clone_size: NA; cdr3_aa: CASSLTSSGPYEQYF; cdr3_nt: TGTGCCAGCAGCTTAACGAGTAGCGGGCCCTACGAGCAGTACTTC
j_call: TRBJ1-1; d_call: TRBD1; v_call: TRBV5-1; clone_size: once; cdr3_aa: CASSLGGQGEAFF; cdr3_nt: TGCGCCAGCAGCTTGGGGGGACAGGGTGAAGCTTTCTTT
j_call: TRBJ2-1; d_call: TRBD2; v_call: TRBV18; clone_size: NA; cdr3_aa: CASSPPGLAGGGSYNEQFF; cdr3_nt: TGTGCCAGCTCACCACCGGGACTAGCGGGCGGCGGCTCCTACAATGAGCAGTTCTTC
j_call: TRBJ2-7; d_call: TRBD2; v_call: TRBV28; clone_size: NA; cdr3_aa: CASNRGGAPYEQYF; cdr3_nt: TGTGCCAGCAATCGGGGGGGAGCCCCCTACGAGCAGTACTTC
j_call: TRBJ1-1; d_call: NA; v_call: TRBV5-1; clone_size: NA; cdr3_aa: CASSLFGGDLNTEAFF; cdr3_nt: TGCGCCAGCAGCTTGTTCGGGGGGGATTTGAACACTGAAGCTTTCTTT
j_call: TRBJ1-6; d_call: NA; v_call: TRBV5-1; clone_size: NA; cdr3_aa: CASSLQGLSYNSPLHF; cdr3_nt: TGCGCCAGCAGCTTGCAGGGACTCTCCTATAATTCACCCCTCCACTTT
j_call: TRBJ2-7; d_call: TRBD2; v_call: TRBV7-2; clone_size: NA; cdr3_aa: CASSLTSGDYEQYF; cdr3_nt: TGTGCCAGCAGCTTGACTAGCGGTGACTACGAGCAGTACTTC
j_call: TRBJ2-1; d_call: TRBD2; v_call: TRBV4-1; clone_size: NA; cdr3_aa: CASSPGTSGGVHEQFF; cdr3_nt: TGCGCCAGCAGCCCAGGGACTAGCGGGGGGGTCCATGAGCAGTTCTTC
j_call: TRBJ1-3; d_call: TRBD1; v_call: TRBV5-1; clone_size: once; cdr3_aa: CASGDRNSGNTIYF; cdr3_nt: TGCGCCAGCGGGGACAGAAACTCTGGAAACACCATATATTTT
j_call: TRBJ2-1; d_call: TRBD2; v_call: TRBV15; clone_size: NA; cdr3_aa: CATSRVPGGGVDEQFF; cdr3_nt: TGTGCCACCAGCAGAGTTCCGGGGGGGGGTGTGGATGAGCAGTTCTTC
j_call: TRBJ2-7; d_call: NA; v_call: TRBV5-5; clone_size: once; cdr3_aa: CASSRSWAGSQGEQYF; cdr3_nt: TGTGCCAGCAGCCGAAGTTGGGCAGGATCACAGGGCGAGCAGTACTTC
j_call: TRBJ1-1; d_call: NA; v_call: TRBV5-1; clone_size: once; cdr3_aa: CASSSTGNTEAFF; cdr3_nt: TGCGCCAGCAGCTCAACAGGGAACACTGAAGCTTTCTTT
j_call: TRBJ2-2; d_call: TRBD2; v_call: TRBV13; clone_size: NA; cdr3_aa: CASSSGLAGIGELFF; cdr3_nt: TGTGCCAGCAGCTCCGGACTAGCGGGGATTGGGGAGCTGTTTTTT
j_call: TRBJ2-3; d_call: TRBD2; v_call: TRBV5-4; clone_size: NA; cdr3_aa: CASSLEAGGMTDTQYF; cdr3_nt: TGTGCCAGCAGCTTGGAGGCGGGGGGGATGACAGATACGCAGTATTTT
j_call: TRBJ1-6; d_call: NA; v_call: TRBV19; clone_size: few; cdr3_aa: CASSMGQDSPLHF; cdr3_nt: TGTGCCAGTAGTATGGGTCAGGATTCACCCCTCCACTTT
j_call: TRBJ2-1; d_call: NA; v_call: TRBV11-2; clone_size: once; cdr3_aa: CASRHSSSEQFF; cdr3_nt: TGTGCCAGCAGACATAGTAGTAGCGAGCAGTTCTTC
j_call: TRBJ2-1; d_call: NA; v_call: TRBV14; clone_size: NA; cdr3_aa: CASSQRRTGRDEQFF; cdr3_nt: TGTGCCAGCAGCCAAAGGAGAACAGGGCGCGATGAGCAGTTCTTC
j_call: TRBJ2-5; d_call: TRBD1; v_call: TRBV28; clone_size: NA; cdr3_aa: CASNPGQGQETQYF; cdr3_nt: TGTGCCAGCAACCCTGGACAGGGACAAGAGACCCAGTACTTC
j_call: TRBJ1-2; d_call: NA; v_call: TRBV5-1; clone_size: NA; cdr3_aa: CASSLEPGDRGYTF; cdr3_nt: TGCGCCAGCAGCTTGGAACCAGGGGATCGGGGCTACACCTTC
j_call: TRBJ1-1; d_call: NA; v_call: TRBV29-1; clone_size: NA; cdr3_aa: CSTFGTEAFF; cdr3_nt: TGCAGCACTTTCGGGACTGAAGCTTTCTTT